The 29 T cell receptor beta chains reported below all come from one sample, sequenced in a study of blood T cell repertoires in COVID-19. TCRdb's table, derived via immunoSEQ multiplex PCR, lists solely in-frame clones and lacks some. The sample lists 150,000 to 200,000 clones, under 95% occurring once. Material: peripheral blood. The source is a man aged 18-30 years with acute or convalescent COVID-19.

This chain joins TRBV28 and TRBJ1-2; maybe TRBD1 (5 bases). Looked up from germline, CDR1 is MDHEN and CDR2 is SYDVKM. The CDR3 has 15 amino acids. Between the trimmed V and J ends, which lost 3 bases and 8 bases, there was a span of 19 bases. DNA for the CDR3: TGTGCCAGCAGTTTCGAAGGGGCGATGGTGGGGGGCTACACCTTC. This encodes CASSFEGAMVGGYTF.

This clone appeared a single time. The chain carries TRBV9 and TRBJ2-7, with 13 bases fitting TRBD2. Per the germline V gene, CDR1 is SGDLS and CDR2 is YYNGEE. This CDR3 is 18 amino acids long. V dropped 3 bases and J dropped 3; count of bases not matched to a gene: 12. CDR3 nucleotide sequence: TGTGCCAGCAGCGCCGCCACGCCGGGACTAGCGGGAAACTACGAGCAGTACTTC. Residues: CASSAATPGLAGNYEQYF.

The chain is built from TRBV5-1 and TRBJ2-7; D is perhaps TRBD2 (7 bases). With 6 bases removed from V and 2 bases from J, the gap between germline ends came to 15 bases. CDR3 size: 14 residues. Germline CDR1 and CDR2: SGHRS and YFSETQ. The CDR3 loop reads CASTTAGATYEQYF. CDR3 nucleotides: TGCGCCAGCACCACGGCGGGGGCCACCTACGAGCAGTACTTC.

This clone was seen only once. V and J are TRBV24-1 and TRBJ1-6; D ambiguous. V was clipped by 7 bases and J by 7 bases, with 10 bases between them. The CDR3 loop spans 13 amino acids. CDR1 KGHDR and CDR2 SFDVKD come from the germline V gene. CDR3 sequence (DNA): TGTGCCACCAGGGAATCTAGGAATTCACCCCTCCACTTT. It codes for CATRESRNSPLHF.

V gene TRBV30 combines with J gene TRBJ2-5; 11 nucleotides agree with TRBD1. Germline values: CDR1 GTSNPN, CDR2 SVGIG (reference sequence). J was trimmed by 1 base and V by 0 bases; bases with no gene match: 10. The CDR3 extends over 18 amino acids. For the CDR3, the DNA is TGTGCCTGGAGTGTGGGGGGACCGGGACAGGGGGTCCAAGAGACCCAGTACTTC. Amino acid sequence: CAWSVGGPGQGVQETQYF.

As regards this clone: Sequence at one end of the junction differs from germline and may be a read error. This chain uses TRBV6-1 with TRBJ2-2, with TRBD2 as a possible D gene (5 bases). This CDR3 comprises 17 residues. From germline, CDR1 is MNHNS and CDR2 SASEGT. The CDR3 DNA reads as TGTGCCAGCAGAGAAGTCCGCTTGGACTTTGACACCGGGGAGCTGTTTTTT. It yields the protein CASREVRLDFDTGELFF.

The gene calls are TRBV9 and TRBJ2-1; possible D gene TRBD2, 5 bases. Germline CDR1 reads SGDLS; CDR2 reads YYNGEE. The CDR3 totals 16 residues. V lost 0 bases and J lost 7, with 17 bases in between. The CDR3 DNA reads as TGTGCCAGCAGCGTAGTTCCAGGACTGATGGCAAATGAGCAGTTCTTC. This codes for CASSVVPGLMANEQFF. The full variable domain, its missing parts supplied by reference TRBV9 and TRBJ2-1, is DSGVTQTPKHLITATGQRVTLRCSPRSGDLSVYWYQQSLDQGLQFLIQYYNGEERAKGNILERFSAQQFPDLHSELNLSSLELGDSALYFCASSVVPGLMANEQFFGPGTRLTVL.

Here the CDR3 reads CASSQEFTAVREPQHF. The CDR3 coding sequence is TGTGCCAGCAGCCAAGAATTTACTGCTGTGCGAGAGCCCCAGCATTTT. The rearrangement uses TRBV3-1 (or the pseudogene TRBV3-2) and TRBJ1-5; D unclear. The CDR3 has 16 amino acids. Looked up from germline, CDR1 is LGHDT and CDR2 is YNNKEL (reference sequence). V dropped 0 bases and J dropped 8 bases, with 17 bases sitting between them.

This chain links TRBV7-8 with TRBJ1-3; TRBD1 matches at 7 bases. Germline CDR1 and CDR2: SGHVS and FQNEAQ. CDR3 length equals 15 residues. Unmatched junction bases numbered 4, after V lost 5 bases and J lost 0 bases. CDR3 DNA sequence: TGTGCCAGCAGCAACCGACAGGGCTCTGGAAACACCATATATTTT. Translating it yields CASSNRQGSGNTIYF.

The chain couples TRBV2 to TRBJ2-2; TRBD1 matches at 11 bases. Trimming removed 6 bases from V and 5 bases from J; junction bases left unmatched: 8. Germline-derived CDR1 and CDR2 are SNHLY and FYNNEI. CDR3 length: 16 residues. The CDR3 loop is CASRPDRDRGTGELFF. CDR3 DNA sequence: TGTGCCAGCAGACCAGACCGGGACAGGGGGACCGGGGAGCTGTTTTTT.

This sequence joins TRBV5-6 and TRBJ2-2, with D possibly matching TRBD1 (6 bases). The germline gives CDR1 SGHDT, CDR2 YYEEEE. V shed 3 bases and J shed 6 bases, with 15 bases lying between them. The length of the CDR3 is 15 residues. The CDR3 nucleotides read TGTGCCAGCAGCTCACAGGGAGATGGGGCCGGGGAGCTGTTTTTT. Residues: CASSSQGDGAGELFF.

CDR3 loop: CASSLGRTNTIYF. The DNA of the CDR3 is TGTGCCAGCAGCTTAGGGAGGACGAACACCATATATTTT. The chain joins TRBV7-8 to TRBJ1-3; D is uncertain. The CDR3 consists of 13 residues. V dropped 1 base and J dropped 7 bases, with 8 bases sitting between them. Per germline, CDR1 SGHVS and CDR2 FQNEAQ.

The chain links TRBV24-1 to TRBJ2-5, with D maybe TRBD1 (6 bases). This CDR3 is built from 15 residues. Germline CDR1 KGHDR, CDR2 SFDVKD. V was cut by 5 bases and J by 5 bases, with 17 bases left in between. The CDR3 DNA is TGTGCCACCAGTGTGGGGCAGGGGATGGTGGAGACCCAGTACTTC. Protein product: CATSVGQGMVETQYF.

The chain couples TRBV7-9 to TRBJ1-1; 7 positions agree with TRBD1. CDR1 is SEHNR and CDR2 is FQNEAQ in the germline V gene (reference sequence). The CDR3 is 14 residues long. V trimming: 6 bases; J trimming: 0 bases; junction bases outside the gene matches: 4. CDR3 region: CASRSGQVNTEAFF. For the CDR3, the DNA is TGTGCCAGCAGATCCGGACAGGTGAACACTGAAGCTTTCTTT.

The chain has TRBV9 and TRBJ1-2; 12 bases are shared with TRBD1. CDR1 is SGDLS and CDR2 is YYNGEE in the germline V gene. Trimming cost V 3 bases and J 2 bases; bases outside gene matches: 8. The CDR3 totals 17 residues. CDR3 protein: CASSAGTGGAQNYGYTF. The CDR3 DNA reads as TGTGCCAGCAGCGCCGGGACAGGGGGCGCTCAGAACTATGGCTACACCTTC.

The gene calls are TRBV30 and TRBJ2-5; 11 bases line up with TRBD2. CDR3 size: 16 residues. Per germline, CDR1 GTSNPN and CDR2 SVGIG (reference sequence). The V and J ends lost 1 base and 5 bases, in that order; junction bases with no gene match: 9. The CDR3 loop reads CAWSGPSGRTRETQYF. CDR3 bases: TGTGCCTGGAGTGGGCCTAGCGGGAGGACCCGGGAGACCCAGTACTTC.

The CDR3 sequence: CASSEGQGVPGYTF. The CDR3 coding sequence is TGTGCCAGCAGTGAGGGACAGGGGGTTCCCGGCTACACCTTC. This chain connects TRBV6-6 to TRBJ1-2, with TRBD1 identical over 11 bases. Germline CDR1 MNHNY, CDR2 SVGAGI (reference sequence). This CDR3 region has 14 residues. Trimming at V came to 5 bases and at J to 8 bases, leaving 7 bases not matched to a gene.

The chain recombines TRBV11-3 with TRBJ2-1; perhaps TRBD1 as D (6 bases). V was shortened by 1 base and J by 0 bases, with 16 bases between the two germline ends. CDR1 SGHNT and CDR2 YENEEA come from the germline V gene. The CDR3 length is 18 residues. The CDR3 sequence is CASSLAKGQGSSYNEQFF. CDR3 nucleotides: TGTGCCAGCAGCTTAGCGAAGGGGCAGGGGAGCTCCTACAATGAGCAGTTCTTC. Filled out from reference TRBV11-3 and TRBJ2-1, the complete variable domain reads EAGVVQSPRYKIIEKKQPVAFWCNPISGHNTLYWYLQNLGQGPELLIRYENEEAVDDSQLPKDRFSAERLKGVDSTLKIQPAELGDSAVYLCASSLAKGQGSSYNEQFFGPGTRLTVL.

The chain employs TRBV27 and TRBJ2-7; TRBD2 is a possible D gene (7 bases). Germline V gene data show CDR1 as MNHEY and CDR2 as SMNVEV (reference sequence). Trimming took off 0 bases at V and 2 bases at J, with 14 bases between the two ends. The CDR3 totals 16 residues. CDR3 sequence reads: CASSLSPTGTTYEQYF. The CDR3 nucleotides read TGTGCCAGCAGTTTATCTCCCACAGGGACTACCTACGAGCAGTACTTC.

The CDR3 DNA reads as TGTGCCAGCAGTGAATATGGGCCGGAAAAACTGTTTTTT. This translates into CASSEYGPEKLFF. V is TRBV6-1 and J is TRBJ1-4; D is undetermined. Trimming removed 2 bases at V and 8 bases at J, with 9 bases between. CDR1 MNHNS and CDR2 SASEGT come from the germline V gene. The CDR3 sequence is 13 residues long.

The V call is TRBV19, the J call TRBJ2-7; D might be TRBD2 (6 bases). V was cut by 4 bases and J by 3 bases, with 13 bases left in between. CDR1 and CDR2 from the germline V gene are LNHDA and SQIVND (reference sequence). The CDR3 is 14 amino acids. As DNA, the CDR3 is TGTGCCAGTAGTAGGGGAGGTCAGGGCTACGAGCAGTACTTC. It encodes CASSRGGQGYEQYF. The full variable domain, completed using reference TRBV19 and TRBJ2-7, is DGGITQSPKYLFRKEGQNVTLSCEQNLNHDAMYWYRQDPGQGLRLIYYSQIVNDFQKGDIAEGYSVSREKKESFPLTVTSAQKNPTAFYLCASSRGGQGYEQYFGPGTRLTVT.

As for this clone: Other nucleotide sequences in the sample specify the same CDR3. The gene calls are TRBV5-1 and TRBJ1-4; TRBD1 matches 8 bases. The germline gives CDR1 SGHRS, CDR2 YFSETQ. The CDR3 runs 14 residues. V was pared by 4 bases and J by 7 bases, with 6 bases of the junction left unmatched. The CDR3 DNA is TGCGCCAGCAGCCCTGGACAGGGAGGTGAAAAACTGTTTTTT. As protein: CASSPGQGGEKLFF.

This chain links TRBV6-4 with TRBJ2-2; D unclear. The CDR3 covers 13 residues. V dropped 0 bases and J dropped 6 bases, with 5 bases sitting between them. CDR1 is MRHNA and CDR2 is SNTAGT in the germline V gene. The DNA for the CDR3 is TGTGCCAGCAGTGACTCAACGGCCGGGGAGCTGTTTTTT. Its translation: CASSDSTAGELFF.

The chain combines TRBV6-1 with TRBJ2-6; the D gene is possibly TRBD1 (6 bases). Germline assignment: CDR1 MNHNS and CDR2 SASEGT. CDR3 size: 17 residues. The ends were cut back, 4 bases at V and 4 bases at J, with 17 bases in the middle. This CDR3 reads CASSATIGQPGANVLTF. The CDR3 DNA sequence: TGTGCCAGCAGTGCAACCATCGGACAGCCGGGGGCCAACGTCCTGACTTTC.

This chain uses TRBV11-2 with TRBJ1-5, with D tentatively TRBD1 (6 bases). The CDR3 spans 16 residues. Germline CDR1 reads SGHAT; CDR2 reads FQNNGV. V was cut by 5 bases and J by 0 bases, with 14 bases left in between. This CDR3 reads CASSPGQTYSNQPQHF. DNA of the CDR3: TGTGCCAGCAGCCCGGGACAAACCTATAGCAATCAGCCCCAGCATTTT.

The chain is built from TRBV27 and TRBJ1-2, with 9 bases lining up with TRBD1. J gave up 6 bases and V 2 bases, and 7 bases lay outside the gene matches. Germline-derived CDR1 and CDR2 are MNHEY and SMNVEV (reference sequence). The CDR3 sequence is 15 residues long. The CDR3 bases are TGTGCCAGCAGTTTAGGACAGGGGAGTATTGATGGCTACACCTTC. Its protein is CASSLGQGSIDGYTF.

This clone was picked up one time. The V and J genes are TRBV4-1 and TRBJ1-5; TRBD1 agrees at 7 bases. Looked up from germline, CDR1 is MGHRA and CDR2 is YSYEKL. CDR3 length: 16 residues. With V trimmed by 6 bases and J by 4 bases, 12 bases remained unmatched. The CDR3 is CASSLDGPQGNQPQHF. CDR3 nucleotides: TGCGCCAGCAGTCTGGACGGACCACAGGGGAATCAGCCCCAGCATTTT.

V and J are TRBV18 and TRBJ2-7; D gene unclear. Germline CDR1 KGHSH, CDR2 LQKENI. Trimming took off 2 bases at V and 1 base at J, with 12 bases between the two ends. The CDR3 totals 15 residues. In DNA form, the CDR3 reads TGTGCCAGCTCACCAGGCGGCACCAAATCCTACGAGCAGTACTTC. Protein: CASSPGGTKSYEQYF.

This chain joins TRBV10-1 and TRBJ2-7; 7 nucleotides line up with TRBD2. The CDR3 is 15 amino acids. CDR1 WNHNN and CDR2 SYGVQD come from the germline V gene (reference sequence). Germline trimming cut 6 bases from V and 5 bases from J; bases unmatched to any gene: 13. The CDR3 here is CASSGGWRKGDEQYF. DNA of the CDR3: TGCGCCAGCAGCGGGGGGTGGCGTAAAGGGGACGAGCAGTACTTC.